This TCR beta chain appears in the sequencing data of a study of beta chain features in type 1 diabetes. Broader study findings: Possibly, sequencing cDNA over-represented cells that had high TCR expression levels. Whether HLA type affects TCRB rearrangement stayed undetermined in the present work. TCRB CDR3s were moderately but significantly shorter in Type 1 diabetes patients in all four CD4+ subsets.

Comments on this clone: Its matching antigen is unknown.

Every bit of the isolated RNA underwent reverse transcription, so sequencing read expressed TCRB transcripts. Generated by immunoSEQ multiplex PCR, the TCRdb table keeps only in-frame clones and is missing some. The sample lists 640,000 or so clones, around 15% occurring once. Trimming took 3 bases from V and 4 from J, leaving 14 bases between them. CDR3 size: 14 residues. Germline-derived CDR1 and CDR2 are GTSNPN and SVGIG (reference sequence). The chain recombines TRBV30 with TRBJ2-3, with TRBD2 as a possible D gene (5 bases). Sequencing was done on a sample of naive CD4+ T cells from blood. The source of this sequence is a man aged 18 to 30 with type 1 diabetes. CDR3 bases: TGTGCCTGGAGCGGGGTTCAACCACCAGATACGCAGTATTTT. Translation gives CAWSGVQPPDTQYF.